This T cell receptor beta chain was documented in a study of cytomegalovirus exposure and HLA in healthy donors. The PCR ran on 60 Vbeta and 13 Jbeta primers. Clones were read by immunoSEQ multiplex PCR, and TCRdb kept only the in-frame ones, dropping some. The data show around 130,000 clones, around 80% seen once. This CDR3 comprises 15 residues. The V gene's germline CDR1 is SEHNR and CDR2 FQNEAQ (reference sequence). Trimming at V came to 6 bases and at J to 2 bases, leaving 5 bases not matched to a gene. As for the donors, each was a healthy bone marrow donor. Specimen: PBMCs. The rearrangement links TRBV7-9 to TRBJ2-3, with 10 nucleotides matching TRBD1. The TCR sequence derives from a woman under 30 in good health and CMV-seronegative. CDR3 amino acids: CASRHGQGDTDTQYF. CDR3 DNA: TGTGCCAGCAGGCACGGACAGGGGGACACAGATACGCAGTATTTT.